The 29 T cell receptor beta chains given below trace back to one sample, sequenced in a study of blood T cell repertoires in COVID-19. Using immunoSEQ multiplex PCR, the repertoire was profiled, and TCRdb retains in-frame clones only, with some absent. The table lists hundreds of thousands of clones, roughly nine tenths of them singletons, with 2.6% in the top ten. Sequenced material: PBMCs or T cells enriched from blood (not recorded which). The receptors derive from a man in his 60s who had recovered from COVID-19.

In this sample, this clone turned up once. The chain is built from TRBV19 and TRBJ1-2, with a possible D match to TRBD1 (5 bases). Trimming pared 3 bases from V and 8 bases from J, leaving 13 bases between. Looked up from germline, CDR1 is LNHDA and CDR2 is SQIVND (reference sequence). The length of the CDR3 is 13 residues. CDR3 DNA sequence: TGTGCCAGTAGTATTGGGGAGGGGAGCGGCTACACCTTC. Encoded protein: CASSIGEGSGYTF.

CDR3 DNA sequence: TGTGCCAGCTCACCACCGTTCCAGGGGGCGCGTCCAGCTTTCTTT. It yields the protein CASSPPFQGARPAFF. The chain couples TRBV18 to TRBJ1-1; 8 bases align to TRBD1. This CDR3 contains 15 residues. The trim removed 0 bases at V and 10 bases at J, leaving 10 bases unmatched. Germline V gives CDR1 KGHSH, CDR2 LQKENI.

The CDR3 sequence is CATRKDTSNGYTF. CDR3 nucleotide sequence: TGTGCCACCCGTAAAGATACCTCTAACGGCTACACCTTC. The rearrangement uses TRBV12-3 or TRBV12-4 and TRBJ1-2, with unresolved D. There are 13 residues in the CDR3. With 10 bases removed from V and 8 bases from J, the gap between germline ends came to 20 bases.

CDR3 loop: CASSFSSNSPLHF. Here the CDR3 DNA reads TGTGCCAGCAGCTTTAGTAGTAATTCACCCCTCCACTTT. The gene calls are TRBV5-5 and TRBJ1-6, with unresolved D. Germline CDR1 SGHKS, CDR2 YYEKEE (reference sequence). This CDR3 region has 13 residues. The V and J ends lost 2 bases and 6 bases respectively, with 6 bases between them.

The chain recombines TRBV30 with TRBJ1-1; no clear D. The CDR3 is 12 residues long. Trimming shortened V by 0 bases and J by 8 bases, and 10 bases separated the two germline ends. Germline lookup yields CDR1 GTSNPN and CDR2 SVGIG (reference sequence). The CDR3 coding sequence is TGTGCCTGGAGTGTAAGCCGGAGGGAAGCTTTCTTT. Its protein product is CAWSVSRREAFF.

CDR3 nucleotide sequence: TGCAGCGTTGTACAGGGTGGATCTTCTGAAGCTTTCTTT. Amino acid sequence: CSVVQGGSSEAFF. The V and J genes are TRBV29-1 and TRBJ1-1, with D possibly TRBD1 on 6 matching bases. Germline V gene lookup returns CDR1 SQVTM and CDR2 ANQGSEA. Deletions cut 4 bases from V and 6 bases from J, with 15 bases between. The CDR3 loop spans 13 amino acids.

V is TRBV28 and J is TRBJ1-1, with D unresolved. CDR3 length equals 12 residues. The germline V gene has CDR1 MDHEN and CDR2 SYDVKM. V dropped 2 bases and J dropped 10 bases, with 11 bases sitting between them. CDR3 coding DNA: TGTGCCAGCAGTTTACTCTCTTCCCCAGCTTTCTTT. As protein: CASSLLSSPAFF. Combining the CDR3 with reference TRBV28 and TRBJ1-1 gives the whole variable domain DVKVTQSSRYLVKRTGEKVFLECVQDMDHENMFWYRQDPGLGLRLIYFSYDVKMKEKGDIPEGYSVSREKKERFSLILESASTNQTSMYLCASSLLSSPAFFGQGTRLTVV.

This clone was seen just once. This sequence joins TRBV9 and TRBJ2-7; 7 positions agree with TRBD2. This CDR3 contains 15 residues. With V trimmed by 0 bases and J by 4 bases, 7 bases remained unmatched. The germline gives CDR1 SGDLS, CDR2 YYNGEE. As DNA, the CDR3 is TGTGCCAGCAGCGTAGGTGGCGGGAGTACATACGAGCAGTACTTC. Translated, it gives CASSVGGGSTYEQYF.

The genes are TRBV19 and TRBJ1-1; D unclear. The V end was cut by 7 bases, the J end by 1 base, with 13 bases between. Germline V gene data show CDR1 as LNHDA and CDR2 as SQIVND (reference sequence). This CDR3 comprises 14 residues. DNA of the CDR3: TGTGCCAGTACAGCTTTGAGAGGGAACACTGAAGCTTTCTTT. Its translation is CASTALRGNTEAFF.

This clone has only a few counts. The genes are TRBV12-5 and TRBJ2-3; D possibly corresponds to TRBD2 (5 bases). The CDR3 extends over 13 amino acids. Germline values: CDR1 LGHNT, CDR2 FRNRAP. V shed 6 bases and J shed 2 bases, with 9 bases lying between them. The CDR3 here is CASGRVFTDTQYF. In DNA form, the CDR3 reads TGTGCTAGTGGGCGGGTATTCACAGATACGCAGTATTTT.

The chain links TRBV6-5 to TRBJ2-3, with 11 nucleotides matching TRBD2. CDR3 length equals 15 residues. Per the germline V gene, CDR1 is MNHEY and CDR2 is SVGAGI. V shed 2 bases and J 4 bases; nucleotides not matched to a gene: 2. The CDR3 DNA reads TGTGCCAGCAGTTACGTAGCGGGGGGGCCAGATACGCAGTATTTT. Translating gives CASSYVAGGPDTQYF.

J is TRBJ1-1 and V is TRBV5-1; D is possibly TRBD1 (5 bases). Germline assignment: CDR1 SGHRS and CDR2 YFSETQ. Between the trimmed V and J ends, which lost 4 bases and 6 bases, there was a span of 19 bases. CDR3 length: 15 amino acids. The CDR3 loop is CASSLNAGITAEAFF. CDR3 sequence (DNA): TGCGCCAGCAGCCTAAATGCAGGGATTACGGCTGAAGCTTTCTTT.

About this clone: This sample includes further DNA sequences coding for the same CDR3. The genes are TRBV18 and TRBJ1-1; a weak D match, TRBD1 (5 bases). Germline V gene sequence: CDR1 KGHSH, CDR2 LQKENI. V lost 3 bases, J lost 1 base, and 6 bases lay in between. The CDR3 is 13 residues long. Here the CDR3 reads CASSPGGNTEAFF. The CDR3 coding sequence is TGTGCCAGCTCACCCGGGGGGAACACTGAAGCTTTCTTT.

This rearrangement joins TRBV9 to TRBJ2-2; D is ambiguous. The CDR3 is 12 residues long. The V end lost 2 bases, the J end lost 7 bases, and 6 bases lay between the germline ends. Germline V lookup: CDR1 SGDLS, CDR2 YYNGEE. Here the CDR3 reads CASSVEFGELFF. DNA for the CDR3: TGTGCCAGCAGCGTTGAGTTCGGGGAGCTGTTTTTT.

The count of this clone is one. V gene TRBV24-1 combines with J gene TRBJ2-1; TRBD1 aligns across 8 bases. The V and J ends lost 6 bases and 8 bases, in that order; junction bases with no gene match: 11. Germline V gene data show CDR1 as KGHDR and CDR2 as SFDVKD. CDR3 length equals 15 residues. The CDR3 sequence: CATSNRQGARDEQFF. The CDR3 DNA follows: TGTGCCACCAGTAATCGGCAGGGGGCGCGCGATGAGCAGTTCTTC.

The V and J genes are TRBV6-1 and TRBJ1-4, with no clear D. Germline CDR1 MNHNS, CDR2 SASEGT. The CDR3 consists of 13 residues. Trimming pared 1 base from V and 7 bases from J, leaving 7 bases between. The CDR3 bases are TGTGCCAGCAGTGAAGGGACTGTTGAAAAACTGTTTTTT. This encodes CASSEGTVEKLFF.

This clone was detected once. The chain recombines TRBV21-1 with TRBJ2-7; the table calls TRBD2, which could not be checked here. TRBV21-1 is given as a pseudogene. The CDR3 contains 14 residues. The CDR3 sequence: CASSIWRPSYEQYF. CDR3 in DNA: TGTGCCAGCAGCATCTGGAGGCCCTCCTACGAGCAGTACTTC.

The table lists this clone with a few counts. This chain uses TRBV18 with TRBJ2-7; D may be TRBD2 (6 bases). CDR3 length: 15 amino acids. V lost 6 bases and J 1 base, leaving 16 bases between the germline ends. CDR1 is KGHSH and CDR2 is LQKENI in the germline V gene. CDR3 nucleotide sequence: TGTGCCAGCTCCCCAAAGTATGGAGGGTCCTACGAGCAGTACTTC. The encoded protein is CASSPKYGGSYEQYF.

The CDR3 region has the DNA TGTGCCAGCTCACCGGGCCGCCACTCTGGGGCCAACGTCCTGACTTTC. It specifies CASSPGRHSGANVLTF. The gene calls are TRBV18 and TRBJ2-6; D is unresolved. Germline V gene sequence: CDR1 KGHSH, CDR2 LQKENI. The ends were cut back, 3 bases at V and 0 bases at J, with 9 bases in the middle. The CDR3 has 16 residues.

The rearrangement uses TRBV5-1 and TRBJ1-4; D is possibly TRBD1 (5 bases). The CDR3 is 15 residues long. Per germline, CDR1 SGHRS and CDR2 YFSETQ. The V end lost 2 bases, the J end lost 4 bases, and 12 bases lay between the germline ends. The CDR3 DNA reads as TGCGCCAGCAGCTTCCAAACCAGGGATAATGAAAAACTGTTTTTT. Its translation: CASSFQTRDNEKLFF.

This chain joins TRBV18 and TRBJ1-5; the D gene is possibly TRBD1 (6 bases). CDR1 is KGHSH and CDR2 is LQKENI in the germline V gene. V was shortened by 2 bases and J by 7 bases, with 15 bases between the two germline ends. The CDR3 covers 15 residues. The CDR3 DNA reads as TGTGCCAGCTCACCAAAACAGGGAGCGGGACAGCCCCAGCATTTT. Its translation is CASSPKQGAGQPQHF.

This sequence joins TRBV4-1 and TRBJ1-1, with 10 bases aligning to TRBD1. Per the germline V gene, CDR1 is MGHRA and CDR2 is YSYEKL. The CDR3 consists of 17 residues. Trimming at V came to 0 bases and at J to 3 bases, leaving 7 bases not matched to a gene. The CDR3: CASSQDRDRGGYTEAFF. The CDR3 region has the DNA TGCGCCAGCAGCCAAGACCGGGACAGGGGTGGGTACACTGAAGCTTTCTTT.

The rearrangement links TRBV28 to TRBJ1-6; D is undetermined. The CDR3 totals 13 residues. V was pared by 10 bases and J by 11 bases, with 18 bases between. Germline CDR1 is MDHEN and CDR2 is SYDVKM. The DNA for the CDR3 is TGTGCCACCCTAGAGAGGATAAGGACACCCCTCCACTTT. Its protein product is CATLERIRTPLHF.

CDR3 protein: CASSPGMGGRKTQYF. CDR3 nucleotides: TGTGCCAGCAGCCCCGGGATGGGCGGGAGGAAGACCCAGTACTTC. The chain carries TRBV27 and TRBJ2-5, with 8 positions matching TRBD2. CDR1 and CDR2 (germline): MNHEY, SMNVEV (reference sequence). There are 15 residues in the CDR3. With 6 bases clipped from V and 6 bases from J, the junction kept 12 bases outside the gene matches.

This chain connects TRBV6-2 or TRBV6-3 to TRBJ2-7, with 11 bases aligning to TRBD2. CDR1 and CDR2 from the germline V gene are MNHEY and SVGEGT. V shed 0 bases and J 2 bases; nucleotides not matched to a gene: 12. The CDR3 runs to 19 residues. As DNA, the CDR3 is TGTGCCAGCAGTTACTCTAGCGCTGTACCGGGACTAGCGGCCTACGAGCAGTACTTC. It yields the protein CASSYSSAVPGLAAYEQYF.

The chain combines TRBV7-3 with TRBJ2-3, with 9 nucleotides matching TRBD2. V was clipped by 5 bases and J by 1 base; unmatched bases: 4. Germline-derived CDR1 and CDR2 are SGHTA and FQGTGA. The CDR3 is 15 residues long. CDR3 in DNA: TGTGCCAGCAGCCTCTTAGCGGGGGGCACAGATACGCAGTATTTT. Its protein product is CASSLLAGGTDTQYF.

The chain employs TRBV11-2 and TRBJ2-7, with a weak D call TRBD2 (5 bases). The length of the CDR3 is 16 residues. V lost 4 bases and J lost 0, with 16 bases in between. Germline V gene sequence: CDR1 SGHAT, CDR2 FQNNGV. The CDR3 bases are TGTGCCAGCAGCTCCCAAGGAGGAGACAACTCCTACGAGCAGTACTTC. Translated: CASSSQGGDNSYEQYF.

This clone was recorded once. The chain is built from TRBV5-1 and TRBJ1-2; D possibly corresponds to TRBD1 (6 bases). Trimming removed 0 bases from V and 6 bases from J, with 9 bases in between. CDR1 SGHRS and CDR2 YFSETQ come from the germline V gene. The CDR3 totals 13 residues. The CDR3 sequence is CASSLASGDGYTF. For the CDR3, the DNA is TGCGCCAGCAGCTTGGCCTCAGGGGATGGCTACACCTTC.

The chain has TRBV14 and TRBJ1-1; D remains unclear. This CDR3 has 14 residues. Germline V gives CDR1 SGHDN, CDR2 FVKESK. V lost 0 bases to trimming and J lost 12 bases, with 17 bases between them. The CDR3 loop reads CASSQDAIPPGTFF. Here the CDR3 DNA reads TGTGCCAGCAGCCAAGATGCGATTCCCCCGGGGACTTTCTTT.